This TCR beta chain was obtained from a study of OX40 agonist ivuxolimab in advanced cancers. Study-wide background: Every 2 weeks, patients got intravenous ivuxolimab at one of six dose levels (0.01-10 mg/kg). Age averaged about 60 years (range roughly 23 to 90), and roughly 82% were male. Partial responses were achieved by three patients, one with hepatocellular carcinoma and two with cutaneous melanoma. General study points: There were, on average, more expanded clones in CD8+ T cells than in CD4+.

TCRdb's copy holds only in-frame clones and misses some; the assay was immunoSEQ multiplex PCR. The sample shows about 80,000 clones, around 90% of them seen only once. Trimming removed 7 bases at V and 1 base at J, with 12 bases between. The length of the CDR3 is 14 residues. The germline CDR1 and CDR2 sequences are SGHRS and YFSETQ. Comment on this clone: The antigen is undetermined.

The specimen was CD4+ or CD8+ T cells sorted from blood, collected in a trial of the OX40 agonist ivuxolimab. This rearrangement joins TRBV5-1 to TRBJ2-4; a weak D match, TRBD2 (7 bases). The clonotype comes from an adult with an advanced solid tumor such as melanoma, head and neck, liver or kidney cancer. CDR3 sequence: CASDRGAAKNIQYF. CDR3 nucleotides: TGCGCCAGCGATCGGGGGGCGGCCAAAAACATTCAGTACTTC.